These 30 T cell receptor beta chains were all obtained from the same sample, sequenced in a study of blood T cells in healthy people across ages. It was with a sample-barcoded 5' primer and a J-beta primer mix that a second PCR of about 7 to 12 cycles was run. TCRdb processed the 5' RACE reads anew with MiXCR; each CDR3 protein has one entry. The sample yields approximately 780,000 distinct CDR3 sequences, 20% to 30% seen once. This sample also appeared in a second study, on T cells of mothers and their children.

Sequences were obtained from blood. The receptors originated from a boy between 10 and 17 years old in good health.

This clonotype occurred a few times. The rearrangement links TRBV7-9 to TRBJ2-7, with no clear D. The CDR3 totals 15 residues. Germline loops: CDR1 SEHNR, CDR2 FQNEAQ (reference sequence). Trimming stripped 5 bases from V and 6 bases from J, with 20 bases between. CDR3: CASSPLLGGLPEQYF. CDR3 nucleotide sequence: TGTGCCAGCAGCCCCCTCCTCGGCGGTCTACCCGAGCAGTACTTC.

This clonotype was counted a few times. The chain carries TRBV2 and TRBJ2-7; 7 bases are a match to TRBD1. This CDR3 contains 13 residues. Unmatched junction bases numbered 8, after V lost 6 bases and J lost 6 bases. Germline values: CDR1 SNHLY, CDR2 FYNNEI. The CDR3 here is CASRGGLGGEQYF. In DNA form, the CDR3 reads TGTGCCAGCAGAGGGGGCCTTGGAGGCGAGCAGTACTTC. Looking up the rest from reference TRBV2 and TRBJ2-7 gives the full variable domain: EPEVTQTPSHQVTQMGQEVILRCVPISNHLYFYWYRQILGQKVEFLVSFYNNEISEKSEIFDDQFSVERPDGSNFTLKIRSTKLEDSAMYFCASRGGLGGEQYFGPGTRLTVT.

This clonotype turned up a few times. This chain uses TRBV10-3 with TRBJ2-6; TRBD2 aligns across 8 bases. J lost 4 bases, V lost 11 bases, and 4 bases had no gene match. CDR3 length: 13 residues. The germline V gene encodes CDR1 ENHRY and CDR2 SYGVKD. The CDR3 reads CASGGNGANVLTF. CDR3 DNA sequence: TGTGCCTCGGGAGGGAACGGGGCCAACGTCCTGACTTTC.

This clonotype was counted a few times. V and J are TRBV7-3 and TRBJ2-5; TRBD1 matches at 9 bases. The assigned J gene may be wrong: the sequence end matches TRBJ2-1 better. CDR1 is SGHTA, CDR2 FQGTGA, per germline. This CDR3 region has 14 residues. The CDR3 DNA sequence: TGTGCCAGCAGCTTAGACAGGGGGAAAAATGAGCAGTTCTTC. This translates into CASSLDRGKNEQFF.

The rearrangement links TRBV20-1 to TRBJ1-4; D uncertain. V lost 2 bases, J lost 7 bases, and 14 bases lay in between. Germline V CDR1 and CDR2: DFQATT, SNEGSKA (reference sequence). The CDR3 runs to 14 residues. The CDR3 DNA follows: TGCAGTGCTAGATCTCAAGGCCCGACTGAAAAACTGTTTTTT. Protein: CSARSQGPTEKLFF.

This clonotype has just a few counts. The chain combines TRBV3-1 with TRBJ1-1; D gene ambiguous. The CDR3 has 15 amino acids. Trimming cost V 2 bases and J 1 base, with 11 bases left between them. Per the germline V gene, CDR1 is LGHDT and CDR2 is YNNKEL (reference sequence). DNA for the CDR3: TGTGCCAGCAGCCAAAATTGGGCAGCGAACACTGAAGCTTTCTTT. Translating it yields CASSQNWAANTEAFF.

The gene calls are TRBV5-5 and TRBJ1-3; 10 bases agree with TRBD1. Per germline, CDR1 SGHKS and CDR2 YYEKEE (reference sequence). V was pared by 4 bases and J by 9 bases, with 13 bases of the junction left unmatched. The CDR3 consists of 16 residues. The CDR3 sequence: CASSLLGQGPGRTIYF. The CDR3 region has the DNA TGTGCCAGCAGCCTTCTGGGACAGGGGCCTGGACGCACCATATATTTT.

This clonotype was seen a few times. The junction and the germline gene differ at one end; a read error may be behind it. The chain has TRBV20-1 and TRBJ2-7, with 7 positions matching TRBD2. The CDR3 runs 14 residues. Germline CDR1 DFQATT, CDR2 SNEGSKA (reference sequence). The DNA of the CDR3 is TGCAGTACTAGGGCTAGCGGAGGCCCCTACGAGCAGTACTTC. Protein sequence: CSTRASGGPYEQYF.

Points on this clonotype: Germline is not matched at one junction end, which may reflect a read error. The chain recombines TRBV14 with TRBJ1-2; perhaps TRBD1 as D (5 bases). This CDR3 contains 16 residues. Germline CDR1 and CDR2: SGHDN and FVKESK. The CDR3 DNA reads TGTGCCGGCAGCCAAGTGGGCCAGGGAAAAAACTATGGCTACACCTTC. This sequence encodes CAGSQVGQGKNYGYTF. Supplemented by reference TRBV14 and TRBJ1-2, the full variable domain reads EAGVTQFPSHSVIEKGQTVTLRCDPISGHDNLYWYRRVMGKEIKFLLHFVKESKQDESGMPNNRFLAERTGGTYSTLKVQPAELEDSGVYFCAGSQVGQGKNYGYTFGSGTRLTVV.

In DNA, the CDR3 is TGCGCCAGTTCCGATCGGGGACAGGGGCCTCCTCGCTCCTACGAGCAGTACTTC. This sequence encodes CASSDRGQGPPRSYEQYF. The V gene is TRBV5-1, the J gene TRBJ2-5, with TRBD1 matching over 10 bases. The J call may be incorrect, as the DNA end agrees better with TRBJ2-7. The CDR3 has 18 amino acids. From germline, CDR1 is SGHRS and CDR2 YFSETQ.

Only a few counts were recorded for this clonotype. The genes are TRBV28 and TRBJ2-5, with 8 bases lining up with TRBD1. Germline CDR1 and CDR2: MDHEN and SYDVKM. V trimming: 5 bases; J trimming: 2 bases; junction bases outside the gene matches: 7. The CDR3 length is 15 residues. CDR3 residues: CASSPDREHQETQYF. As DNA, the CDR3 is TGTGCCAGCAGTCCGGACAGGGAGCATCAAGAGACCCAGTACTTC.

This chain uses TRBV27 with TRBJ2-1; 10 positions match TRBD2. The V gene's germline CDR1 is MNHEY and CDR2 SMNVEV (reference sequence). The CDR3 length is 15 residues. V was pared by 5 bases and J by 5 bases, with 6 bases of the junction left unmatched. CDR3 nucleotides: TGTGCCAGCAGTCGGCTAAGCGGGGGGGACAATGAGCAGTTCTTC. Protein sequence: CASSRLSGGDNEQFF.

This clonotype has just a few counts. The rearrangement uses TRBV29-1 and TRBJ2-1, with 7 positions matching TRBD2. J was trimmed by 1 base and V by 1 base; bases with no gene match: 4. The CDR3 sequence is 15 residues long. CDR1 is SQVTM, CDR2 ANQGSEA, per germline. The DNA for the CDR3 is TGCAGCGTTGAAGGCGGGGGACCTTCCTACAATGAGCAGTTCTTC. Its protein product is CSVEGGGPSYNEQFF.

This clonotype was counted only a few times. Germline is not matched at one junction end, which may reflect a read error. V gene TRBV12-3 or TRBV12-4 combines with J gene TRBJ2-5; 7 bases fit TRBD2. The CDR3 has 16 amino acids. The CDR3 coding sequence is TGTGCCAGCAGTTTAATCCGGGGGGTGGGCGCGGAGACCCAGCACTTC. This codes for CASSLIRGVGAETQHF.

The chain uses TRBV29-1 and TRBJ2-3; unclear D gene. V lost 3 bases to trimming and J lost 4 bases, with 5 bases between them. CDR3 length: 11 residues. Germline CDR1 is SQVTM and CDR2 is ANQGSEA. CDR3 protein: CSVEAADTQYF. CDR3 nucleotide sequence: TGCAGCGTTGAGGCGGCAGATACGCAGTATTTT.

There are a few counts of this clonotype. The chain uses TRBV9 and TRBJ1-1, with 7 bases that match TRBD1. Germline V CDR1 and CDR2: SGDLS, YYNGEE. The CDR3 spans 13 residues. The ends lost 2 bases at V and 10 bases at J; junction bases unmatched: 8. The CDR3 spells CASSVGAGGLAFF. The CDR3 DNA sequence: TGTGCCAGCAGCGTGGGAGCAGGGGGTTTAGCTTTCTTT.

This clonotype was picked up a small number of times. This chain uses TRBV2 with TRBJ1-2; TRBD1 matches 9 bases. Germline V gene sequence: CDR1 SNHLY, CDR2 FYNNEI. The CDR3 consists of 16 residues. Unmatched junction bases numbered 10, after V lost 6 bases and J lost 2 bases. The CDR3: CASSADRGPLNYGYTF. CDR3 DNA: TGTGCCAGCAGCGCGGACAGGGGCCCATTAAACTATGGCTACACCTTC.

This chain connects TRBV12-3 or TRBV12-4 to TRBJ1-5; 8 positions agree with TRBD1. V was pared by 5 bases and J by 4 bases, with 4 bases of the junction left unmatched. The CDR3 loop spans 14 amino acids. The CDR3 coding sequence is TGTGCCAGCAGTCGGGACAGGCTTAATCAGCCCCAGCATTTT. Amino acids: CASSRDRLNQPQHF.

The CDR3 coding sequence is TGCAGCGTTGAAGATTCGGACGGTTACACAGATACGCAGTATTTT. As protein: CSVEDSDGYTDTQYF. The V call is TRBV29-1, the J call TRBJ2-3; D not resolved. The CDR3 spans 15 residues. Germline values: CDR1 SQVTM, CDR2 ANQGSEA. Trimming took 0 bases from V and 2 from J, leaving 12 bases between them.

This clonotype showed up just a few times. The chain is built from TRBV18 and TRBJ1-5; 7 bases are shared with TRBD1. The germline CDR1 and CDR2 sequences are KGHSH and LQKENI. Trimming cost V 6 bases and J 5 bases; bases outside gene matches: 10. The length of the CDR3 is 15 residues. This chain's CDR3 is CASSPQGRGHQPQHF. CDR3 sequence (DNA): TGTGCCAGCTCGCCTCAGGGGAGGGGGCATCAGCCCCAGCATTTT.

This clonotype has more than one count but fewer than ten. The CDR3, as DNA: TGTGCCAGCAGCGCGAGGGGGGTCGTGAACGAGCAGTACTTC. Amino acid sequence: CASSARGVVNEQYF. The chain has TRBV7-9 and TRBJ2-7; D is perhaps TRBD1 or TRBD2 (6 bases each). CDR1 is SEHNR and CDR2 is FQNEAQ in the germline V gene (reference sequence). This CDR3 has 14 amino acids. Trimming pared 5 bases from V and 5 bases from J, leaving 16 bases between.

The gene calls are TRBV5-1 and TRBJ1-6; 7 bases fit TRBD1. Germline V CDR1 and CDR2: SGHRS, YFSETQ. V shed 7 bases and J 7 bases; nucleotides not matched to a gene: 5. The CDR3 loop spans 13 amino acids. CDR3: CASSGQENSPLHF. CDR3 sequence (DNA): TGCGCCAGCTCCGGACAGGAGAATTCACCCCTCCACTTT.

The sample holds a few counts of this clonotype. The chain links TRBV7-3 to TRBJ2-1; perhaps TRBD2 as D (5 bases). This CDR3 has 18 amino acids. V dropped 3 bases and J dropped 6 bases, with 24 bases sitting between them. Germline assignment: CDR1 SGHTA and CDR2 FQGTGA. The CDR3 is CASSLLSGPGVVGNEQFF. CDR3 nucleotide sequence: TGTGCCAGCAGCTTGCTATCGGGCCCCGGGGTGGTGGGCAATGAGCAGTTCTTC.

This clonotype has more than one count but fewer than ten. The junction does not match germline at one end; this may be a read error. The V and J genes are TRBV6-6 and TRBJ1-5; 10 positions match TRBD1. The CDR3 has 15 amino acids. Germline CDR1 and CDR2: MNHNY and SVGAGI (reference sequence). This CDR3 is CASETGTGVNHPQHF. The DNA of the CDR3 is TGTGCCAGTGAAACCGGGACAGGGGTTAATCACCCCCAGCATTTT.

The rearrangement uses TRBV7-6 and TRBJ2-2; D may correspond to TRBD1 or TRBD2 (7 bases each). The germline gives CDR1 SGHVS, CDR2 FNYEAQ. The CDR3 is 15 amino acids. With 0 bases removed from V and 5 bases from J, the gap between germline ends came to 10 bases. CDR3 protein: CASSLAQGGTGELFF. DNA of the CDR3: TGTGCCAGCAGCTTAGCGCAGGGGGGGACCGGGGAGCTGTTTTTT.

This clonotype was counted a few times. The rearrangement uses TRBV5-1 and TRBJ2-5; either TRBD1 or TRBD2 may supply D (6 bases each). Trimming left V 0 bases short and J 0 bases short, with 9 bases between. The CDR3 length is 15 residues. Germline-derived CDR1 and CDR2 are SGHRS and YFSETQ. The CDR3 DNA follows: TGCGCCAGCAGCTTGGACAGGGACTACCAAGAGACCCAGTACTTC. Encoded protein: CASSLDRDYQETQYF.

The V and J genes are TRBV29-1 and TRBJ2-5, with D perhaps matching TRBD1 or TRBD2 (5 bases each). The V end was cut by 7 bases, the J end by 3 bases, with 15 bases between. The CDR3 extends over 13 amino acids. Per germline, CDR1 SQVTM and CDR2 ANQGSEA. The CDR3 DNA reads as TGCAGCGCCCACCGGGACGGTGAAGAGACCCAGTACTTC. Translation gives CSAHRDGEETQYF.

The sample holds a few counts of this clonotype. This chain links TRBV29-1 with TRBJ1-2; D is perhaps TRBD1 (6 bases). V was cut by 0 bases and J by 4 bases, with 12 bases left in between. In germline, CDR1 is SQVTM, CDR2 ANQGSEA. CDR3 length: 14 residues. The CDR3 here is CSVEEGGLGYGYTF. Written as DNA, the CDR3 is TGCAGCGTTGAAGAGGGGGGGCTCGGCTATGGCTACACCTTC.

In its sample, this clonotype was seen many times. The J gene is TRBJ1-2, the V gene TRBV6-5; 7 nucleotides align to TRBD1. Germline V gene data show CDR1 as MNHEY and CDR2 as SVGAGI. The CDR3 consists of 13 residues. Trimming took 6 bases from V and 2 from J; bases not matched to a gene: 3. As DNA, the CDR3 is TGTGCCAGCAGCAAGACAGGGAACTATGGCTACACCTTC. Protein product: CASSKTGNYGYTF.

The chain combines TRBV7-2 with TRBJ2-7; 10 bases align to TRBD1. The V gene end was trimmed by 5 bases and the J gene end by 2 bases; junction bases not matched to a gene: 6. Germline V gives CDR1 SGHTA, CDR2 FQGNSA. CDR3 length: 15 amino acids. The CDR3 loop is CASSPTDRGTYEQYF. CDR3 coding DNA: TGTGCCAGCAGCCCCACGGACAGGGGGACCTACGAGCAGTACTTC.